The text below deals with one T cell receptor beta chain. This CDR3 contains 16 residues. Germline V lookup: CDR1 MGHRA, CDR2 YSYEKL. With V trimmed by 0 bases and J by 1 base, 4 bases remained unmatched. The data were obtained in a study of blood T cell repertoires in COVID-19. Profiled with immunoSEQ multiplex PCR; TCRdb holds only in-frame clones, not every one. The sample carries roughly 200,000 clones, 75% to 90% recorded once. The chain links TRBV4-1 to TRBJ2-7; TRBD1 aligns across 9 bases. The TCR comes from a man between 40 and 49 years old who had recovered from COVID-19. The material sequenced was PBMCs or T cells enriched from blood (not recorded which). The CDR3 reads CASSQDWGTGSYEQYF. DNA for the CDR3: TGCGCCAGCAGCCAAGATTGGGGGACAGGGTCCTACGAGCAGTACTTC.